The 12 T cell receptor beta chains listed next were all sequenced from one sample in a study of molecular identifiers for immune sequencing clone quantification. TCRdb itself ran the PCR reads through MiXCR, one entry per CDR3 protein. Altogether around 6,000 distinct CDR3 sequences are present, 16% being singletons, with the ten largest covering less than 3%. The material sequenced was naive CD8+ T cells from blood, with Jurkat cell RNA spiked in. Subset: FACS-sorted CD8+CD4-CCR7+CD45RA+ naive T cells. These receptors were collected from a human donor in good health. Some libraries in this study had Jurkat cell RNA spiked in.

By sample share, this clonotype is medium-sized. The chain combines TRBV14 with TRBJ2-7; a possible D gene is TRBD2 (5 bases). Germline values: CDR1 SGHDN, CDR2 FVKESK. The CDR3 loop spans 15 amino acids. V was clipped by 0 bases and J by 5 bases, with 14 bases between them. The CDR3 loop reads CASSQDFRGLHEQYF. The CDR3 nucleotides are TGTGCCAGCAGCCAAGATTTCCGAGGGTTACACGAGCAGTACTTC.

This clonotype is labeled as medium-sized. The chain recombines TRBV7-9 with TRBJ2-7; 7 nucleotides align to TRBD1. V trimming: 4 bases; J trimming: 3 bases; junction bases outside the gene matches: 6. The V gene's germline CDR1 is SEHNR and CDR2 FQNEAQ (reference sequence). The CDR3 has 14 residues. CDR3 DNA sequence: TGTGCCAGCAGCTCAGGCAGGGGGTTCTACGAGCAGTACTTC. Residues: CASSSGRGFYEQYF.

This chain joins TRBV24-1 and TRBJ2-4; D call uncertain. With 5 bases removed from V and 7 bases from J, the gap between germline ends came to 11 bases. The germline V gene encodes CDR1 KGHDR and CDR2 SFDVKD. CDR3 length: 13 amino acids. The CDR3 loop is CATSAPDENIQYF. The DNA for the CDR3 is TGTGCCACCAGTGCTCCGGACGAGAACATTCAGTACTTC.

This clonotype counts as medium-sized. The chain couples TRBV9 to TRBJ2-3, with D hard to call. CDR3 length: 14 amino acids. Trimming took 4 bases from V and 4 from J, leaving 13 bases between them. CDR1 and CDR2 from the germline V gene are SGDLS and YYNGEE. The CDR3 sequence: CASSPRSSSDTQYF. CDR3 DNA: TGTGCCAGCAGCCCCCGTAGTAGCTCAGATACGCAGTATTTT. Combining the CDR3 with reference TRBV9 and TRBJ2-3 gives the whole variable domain DSGVTQTPKHLITATGQRVTLRCSPRSGDLSVYWYQQSLDQGLQFLIQYYNGEERAKGNILERFSAQQFPDLHSELNLSSLELGDSALYFCASSPRSSSDTQYFGPGTRLTVL.

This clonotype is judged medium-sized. In DNA, the CDR3 is TGTGCCAGCAGCCCCCATGGGACAGGAACTAGCACAGATACGCAGTATTTT. Translating it yields CASSPHGTGTSTDTQYF. The genes are TRBV9 and TRBJ2-3; 8 bases align to TRBD1. Trimming removed 4 bases from V and 0 bases from J; junction bases left unmatched: 10. The CDR3 is 17 residues long. Germline values: CDR1 SGDLS, CDR2 YYNGEE.

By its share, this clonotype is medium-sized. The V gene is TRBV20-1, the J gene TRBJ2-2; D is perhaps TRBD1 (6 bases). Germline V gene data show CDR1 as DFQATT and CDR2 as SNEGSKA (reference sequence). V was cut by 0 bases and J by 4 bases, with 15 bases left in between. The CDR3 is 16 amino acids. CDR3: CSARDRGRRGTGELFF. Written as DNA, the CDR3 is TGCAGTGCTAGAGATCGGGGCCGCAGGGGCACCGGGGAGCTGTTTTTT.

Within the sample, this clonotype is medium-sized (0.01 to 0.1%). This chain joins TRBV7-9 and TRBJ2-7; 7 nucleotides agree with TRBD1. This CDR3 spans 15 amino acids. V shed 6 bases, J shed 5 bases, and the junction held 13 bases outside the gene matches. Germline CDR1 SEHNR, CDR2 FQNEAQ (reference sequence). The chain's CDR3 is CASRSSGQLLDEQYF. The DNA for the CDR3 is TGTGCCAGCAGATCCTCGGGACAGCTTCTCGACGAGCAGTACTTC.

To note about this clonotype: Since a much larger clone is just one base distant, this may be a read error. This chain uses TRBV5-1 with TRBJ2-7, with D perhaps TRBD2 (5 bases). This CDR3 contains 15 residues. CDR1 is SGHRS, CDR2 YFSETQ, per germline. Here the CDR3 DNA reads TGCGCCAGCAGTTCCGAGTCCGGGGTCGGATACGAGCGGTACTTC. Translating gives CASSSESGVGYERYF. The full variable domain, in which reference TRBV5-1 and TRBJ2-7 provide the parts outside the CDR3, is KAGVTQTPRYLIKTRGQQVTLSCSPISGHRSVSWYQQTPGQGLQFLFEYFSETQRNKGNFPGRFSGRQFSNSRSEMNVSTLELGDSALYLCASSSESGVGYERYFGPGTRLTVT.

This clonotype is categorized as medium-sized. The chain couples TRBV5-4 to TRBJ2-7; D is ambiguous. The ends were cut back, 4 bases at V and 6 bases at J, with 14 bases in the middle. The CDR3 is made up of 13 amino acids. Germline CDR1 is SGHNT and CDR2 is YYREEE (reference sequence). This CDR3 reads CASSPFLSGEQYF. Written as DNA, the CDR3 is TGTGCCAGCAGCCCATTTCTGTCTGGCGAGCAGTACTTC.

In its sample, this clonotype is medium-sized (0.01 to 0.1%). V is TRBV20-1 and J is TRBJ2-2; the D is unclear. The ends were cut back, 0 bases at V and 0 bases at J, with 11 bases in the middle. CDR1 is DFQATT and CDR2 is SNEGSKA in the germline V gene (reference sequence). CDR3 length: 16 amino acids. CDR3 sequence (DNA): TGCAGTGCTAGAGATCGAGAGTACCCGAACACCGGGGAGCTGTTTTTT. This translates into CSARDREYPNTGELFF.

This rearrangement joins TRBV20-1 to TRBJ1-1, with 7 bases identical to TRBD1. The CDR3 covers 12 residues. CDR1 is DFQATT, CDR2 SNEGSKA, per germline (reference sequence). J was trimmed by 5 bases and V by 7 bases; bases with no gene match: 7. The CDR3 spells CSDADRSTEAFF. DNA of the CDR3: TGCAGTGACGCGGACAGGTCGACTGAAGCTTTCTTT.

The CDR3 coding sequence is TGCGCCAGCAGCCAGGATCTTAACGGGGTTTCCTACGAGCAGTACTTC. It is translated as CASSQDLNGVSYEQYF. This chain connects TRBV4-3 to TRBJ2-7, with D perhaps TRBD2 (5 bases). Deletions cut 3 bases from V and 1 base from J, with 16 bases between. CDR1 and CDR2 (germline): LGHNA, YSLEER. The CDR3 contains 16 residues.